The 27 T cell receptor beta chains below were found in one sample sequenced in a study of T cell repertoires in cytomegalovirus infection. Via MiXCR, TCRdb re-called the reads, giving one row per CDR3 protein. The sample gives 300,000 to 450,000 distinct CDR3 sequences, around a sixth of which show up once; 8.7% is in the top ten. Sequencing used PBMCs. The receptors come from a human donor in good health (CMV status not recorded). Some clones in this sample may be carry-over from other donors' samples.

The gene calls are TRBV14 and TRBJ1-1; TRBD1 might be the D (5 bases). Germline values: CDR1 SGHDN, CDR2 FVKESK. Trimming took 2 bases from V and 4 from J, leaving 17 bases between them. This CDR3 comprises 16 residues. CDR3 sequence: CASSQPLGVKGTEAFF. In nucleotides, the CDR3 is TGTGCCAGCAGCCAACCATTGGGGGTCAAAGGCACTGAAGCTTTCTTT.

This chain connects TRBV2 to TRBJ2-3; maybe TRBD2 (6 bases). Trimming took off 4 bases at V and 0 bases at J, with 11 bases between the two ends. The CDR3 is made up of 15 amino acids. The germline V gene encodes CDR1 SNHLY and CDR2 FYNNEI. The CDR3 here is CASSAGVLSTDTQYF. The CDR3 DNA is TGTGCCAGCAGTGCGGGGGTGTTGAGCACAGATACGCAGTATTTT.

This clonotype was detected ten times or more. CDR3 loop: CASSVRAGNTEAFF. As DNA, the CDR3 is TGTGCCAGCAGCGTCAGGGCGGGGAACACTGAAGCTTTCTTT. The chain carries TRBV7-9 and TRBJ1-1; TRBD1 is a possible D gene (5 bases). The germline V gene has CDR1 SEHNR and CDR2 FQNEAQ (reference sequence). The V end lost 5 bases, the J end lost 1 base, and 11 bases lay between the germline ends. The CDR3 contains 14 residues.

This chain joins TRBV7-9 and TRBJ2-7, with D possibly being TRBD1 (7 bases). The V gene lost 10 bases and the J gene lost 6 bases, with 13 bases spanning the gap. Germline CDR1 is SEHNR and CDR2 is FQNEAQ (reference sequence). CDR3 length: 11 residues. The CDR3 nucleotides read TGTGCCATCCAGGGGGGCGGCGAGCAGTACTTC. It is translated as CAIQGGGEQYF.

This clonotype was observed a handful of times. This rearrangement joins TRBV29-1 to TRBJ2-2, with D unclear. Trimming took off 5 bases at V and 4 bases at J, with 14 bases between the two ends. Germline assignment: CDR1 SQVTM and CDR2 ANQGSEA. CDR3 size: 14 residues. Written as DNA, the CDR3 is TGCAGCGTTTATGTGGTCCAACCCACCGGGGAGCTGTTTTTT. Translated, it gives CSVYVVQPTGELFF.

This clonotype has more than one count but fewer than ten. The CDR3 reads CSSAGGPGETQYF. The CDR3 DNA reads TGCAGTTCAGCGGGAGGGCCGGGTGAGACCCAGTACTTC. The rearrangement uses TRBV20-1 and TRBJ2-5; TRBD2 matches 10 bases. The CDR3 consists of 13 residues. V lost 8 bases and J lost 5; bases outside the gene matches: 8. Germline V CDR1 and CDR2: DFQATT, SNEGSKA (reference sequence).

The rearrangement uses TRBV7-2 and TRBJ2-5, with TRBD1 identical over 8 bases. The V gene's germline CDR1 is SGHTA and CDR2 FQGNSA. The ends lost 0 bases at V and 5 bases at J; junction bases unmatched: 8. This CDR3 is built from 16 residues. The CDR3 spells CASSLARDRPSETQYF. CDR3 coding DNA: TGTGCCAGCAGCTTAGCCCGGGACAGGCCATCGGAGACCCAGTACTTC.

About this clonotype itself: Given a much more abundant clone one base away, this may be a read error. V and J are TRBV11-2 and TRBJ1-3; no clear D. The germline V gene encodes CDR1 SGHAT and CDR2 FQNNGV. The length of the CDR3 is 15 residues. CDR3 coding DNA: TGTGCCAGTTGCGGGGTCCCTATCTCTGGAAACACCAGATATTTT. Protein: CASCGVPISGNTRYF.

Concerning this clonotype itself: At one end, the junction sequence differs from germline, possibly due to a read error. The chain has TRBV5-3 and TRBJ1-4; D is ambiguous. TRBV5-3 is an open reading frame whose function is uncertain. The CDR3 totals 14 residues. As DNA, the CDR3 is TGTGCCAGCAGCTTTCTGACAACTAATGAAAAACTGTTTTTT. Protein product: CASSFLTTNEKLFF.

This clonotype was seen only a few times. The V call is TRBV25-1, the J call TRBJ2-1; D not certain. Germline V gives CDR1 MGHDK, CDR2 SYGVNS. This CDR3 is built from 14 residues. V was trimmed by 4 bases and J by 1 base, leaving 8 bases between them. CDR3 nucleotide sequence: TGTGCCAGCAGTGGATGGGTTTCCTACAATGAGCAGTTCTTC. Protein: CASSGWVSYNEQFF.

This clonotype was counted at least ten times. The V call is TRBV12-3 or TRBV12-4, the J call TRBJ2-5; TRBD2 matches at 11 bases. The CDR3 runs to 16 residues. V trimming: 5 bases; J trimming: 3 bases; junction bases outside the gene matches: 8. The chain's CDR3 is CASSPRLAGREETQYF. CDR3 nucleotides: TGTGCCAGCAGTCCACGACTAGCGGGACGCGAAGAGACCCAGTACTTC.

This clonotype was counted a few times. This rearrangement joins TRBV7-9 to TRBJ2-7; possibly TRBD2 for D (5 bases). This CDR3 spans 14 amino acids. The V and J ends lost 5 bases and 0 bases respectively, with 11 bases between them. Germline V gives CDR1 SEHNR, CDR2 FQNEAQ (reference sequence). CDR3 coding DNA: TGTGCCAGCAGCAGAGTTGGGAGCTCCTACGAGCAGTACTTC. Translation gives CASSRVGSSYEQYF.

Written as DNA, the CDR3 is TGTGCCAGCAGAAGGGGGCTGGATGGCTACACCTTC. Protein sequence: CASRRGLDGYTF. The chain links TRBV6-5 to TRBJ1-2; TRBD1 aligns across 7 bases. Unmatched junction bases numbered 4, after V lost 6 bases and J lost 6 bases. Germline V gives CDR1 MNHEY, CDR2 SVGAGI. The CDR3 covers 12 residues.

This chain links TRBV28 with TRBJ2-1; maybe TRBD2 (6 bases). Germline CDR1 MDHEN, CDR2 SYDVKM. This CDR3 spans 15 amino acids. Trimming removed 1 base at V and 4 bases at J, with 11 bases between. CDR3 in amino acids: CASSLYSRGYNEQFF. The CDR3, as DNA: TGTGCCAGCAGTTTATATTCGCGGGGTTACAATGAGCAGTTCTTC.

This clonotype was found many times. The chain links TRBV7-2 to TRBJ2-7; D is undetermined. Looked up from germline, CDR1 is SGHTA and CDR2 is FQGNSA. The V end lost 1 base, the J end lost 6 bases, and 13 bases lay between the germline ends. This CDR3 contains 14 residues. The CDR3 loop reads CASSLGDGYGEQYF. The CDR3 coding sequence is TGTGCCAGCAGCTTAGGCGACGGATACGGCGAGCAGTACTTC.

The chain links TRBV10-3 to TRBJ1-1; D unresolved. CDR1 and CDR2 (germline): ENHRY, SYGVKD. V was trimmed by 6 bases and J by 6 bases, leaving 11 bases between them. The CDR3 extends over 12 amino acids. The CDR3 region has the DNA TGTGCCATCAGCGAAGCGGATTCTGAAGCTTTCTTT. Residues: CAISEADSEAFF.

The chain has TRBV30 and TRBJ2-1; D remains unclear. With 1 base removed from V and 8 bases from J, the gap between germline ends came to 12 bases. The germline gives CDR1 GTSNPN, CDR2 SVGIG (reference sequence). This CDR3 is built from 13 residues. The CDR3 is CAWSEISAYEQFF. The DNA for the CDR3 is TGTGCCTGGAGTGAGATTTCGGCTTATGAGCAGTTCTTC.

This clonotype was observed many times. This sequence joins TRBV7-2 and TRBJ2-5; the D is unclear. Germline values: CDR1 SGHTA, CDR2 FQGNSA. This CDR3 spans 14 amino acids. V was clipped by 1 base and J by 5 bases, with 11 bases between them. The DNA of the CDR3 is TGTGCCAGCAGCTTAGGGCCCCACGAGGAGACCCAGTACTTC. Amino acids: CASSLGPHEETQYF. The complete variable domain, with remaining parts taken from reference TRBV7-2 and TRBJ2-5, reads GAGVSQSPSNKVTEKGKDVELRCDPISGHTALYWYRQSLGQGLEFLIYFQGNSAPDKSGLPSDRFSAERTGGSVSTLTIQRTQQEDSAVYLCASSLGPHEETQYFGPGTRLLVL.

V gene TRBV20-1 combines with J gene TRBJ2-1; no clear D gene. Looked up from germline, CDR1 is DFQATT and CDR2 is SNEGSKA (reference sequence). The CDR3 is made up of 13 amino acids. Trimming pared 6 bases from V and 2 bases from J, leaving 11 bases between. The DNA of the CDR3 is TGCAGTGCCACCGCCTACACCTACAATGAGCAGTTCTTC. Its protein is CSATAYTYNEQFF.

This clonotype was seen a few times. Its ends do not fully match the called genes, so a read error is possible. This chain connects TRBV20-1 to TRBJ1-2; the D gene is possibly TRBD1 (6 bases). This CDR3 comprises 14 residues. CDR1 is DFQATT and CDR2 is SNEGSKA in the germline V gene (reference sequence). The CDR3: CSAREVGTSYGYTF. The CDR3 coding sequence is TGCAGTGCCAGAGAAGTGGGGACATCCTATGGCTACACCTTC.

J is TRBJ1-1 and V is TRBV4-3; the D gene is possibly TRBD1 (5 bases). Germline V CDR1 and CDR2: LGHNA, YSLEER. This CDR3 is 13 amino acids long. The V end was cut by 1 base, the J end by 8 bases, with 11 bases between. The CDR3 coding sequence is TGCGCCAGCAGCCAAGTGGGGCAGGAAGAAGCTTTCTTT. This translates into CASSQVGQEEAFF.

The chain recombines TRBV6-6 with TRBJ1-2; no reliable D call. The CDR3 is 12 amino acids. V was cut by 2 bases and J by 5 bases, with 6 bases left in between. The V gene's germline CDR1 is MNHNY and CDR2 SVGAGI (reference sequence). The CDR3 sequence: CASSYTEYGYTF. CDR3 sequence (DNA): TGTGCCAGCAGTTACACTGAATATGGCTACACCTTC.

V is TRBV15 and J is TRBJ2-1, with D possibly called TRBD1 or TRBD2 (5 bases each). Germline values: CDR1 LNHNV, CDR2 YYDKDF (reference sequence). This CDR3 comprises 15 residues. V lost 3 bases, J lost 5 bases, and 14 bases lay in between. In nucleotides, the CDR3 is TGTGCCACCAGCAGTCGGGGACCGAACCACAATGAGCAGTTCTTC. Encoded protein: CATSSRGPNHNEQFF.

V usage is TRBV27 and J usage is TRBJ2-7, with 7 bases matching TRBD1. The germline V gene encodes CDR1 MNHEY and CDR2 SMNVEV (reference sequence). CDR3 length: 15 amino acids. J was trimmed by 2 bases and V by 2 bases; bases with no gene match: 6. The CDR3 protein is CASSLRGRSAYEQYF. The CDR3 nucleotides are TGTGCCAGCAGTTTAAGGGGGCGAAGCGCCTACGAGCAGTACTTC.

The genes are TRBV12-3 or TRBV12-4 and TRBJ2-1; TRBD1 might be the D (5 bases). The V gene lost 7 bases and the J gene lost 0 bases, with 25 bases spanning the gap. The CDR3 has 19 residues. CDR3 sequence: CASTWARAKVWSSYNEQFF. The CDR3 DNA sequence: TGTGCCAGCACTTGGGCCAGGGCGAAGGTATGGAGCTCCTACAATGAGCAGTTCTTC.

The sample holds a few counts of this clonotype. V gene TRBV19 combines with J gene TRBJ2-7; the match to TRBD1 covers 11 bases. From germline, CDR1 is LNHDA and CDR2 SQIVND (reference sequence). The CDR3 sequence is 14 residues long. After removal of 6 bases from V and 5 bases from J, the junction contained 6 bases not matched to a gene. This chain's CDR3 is CASSVDRGHDEQYF. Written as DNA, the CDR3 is TGTGCCAGTAGCGTGGACAGGGGGCACGACGAGCAGTACTTC.

The CDR3 DNA reads as TGCGCCAGCAGTCAATCGCAGGGGTTGAATAGCGGAAGCACAGATACGCAGTATTTT. It yields the protein CASSQSQGLNSGSTDTQYF. This chain connects TRBV23-1 to TRBJ2-3; D could derive from TRBD1 or TRBD2 (6 bases each). TRBV23-1 is known as an ORF, though its function is uncertain. The V end was cut by 0 bases, the J end by 0 bases, with 19 bases between. This CDR3 region has 19 residues.